These 23 T cell receptor beta chains were sequenced from one sample in a study of blood T cell repertoires in COVID-19. The table came from immunoSEQ multiplex PCR; TCRdb's copy has only in-frame clones and leaves some out. The data contain fewer than 500,000 clones, 87% of them singletons. Specimen: PBMCs or T cells enriched from blood (not recorded which). The receptors originated from a man aged 25-40 years who had recovered from COVID-19.

J is TRBJ1-3 and V is TRBV15; TRBD1 might be the D (5 bases). Germline V gene sequence: CDR1 LNHNV, CDR2 YYDKDF (reference sequence). V gave up 5 bases and J gave up 3 bases, with 11 bases separating them. This CDR3 is 14 amino acids long. The CDR3 bases are TGTGCCACCAGCTCCGACAGCCATGGAAACACCATATATTTT. It encodes CATSSDSHGNTIYF.

The rearrangement uses TRBV19 and TRBJ1-2, with unresolved D. This CDR3 region has 10 residues. The V gene lost 10 bases and the J gene lost 7 bases, with 10 bases spanning the gap. CDR1 is LNHDA and CDR2 is SQIVND in the germline V gene (reference sequence). The CDR3 region has the DNA TGTGCCACCGCTGAGGTTGGCTACACCTTC. Protein: CATAEVGYTF.

The rearrangement joins TRBV10-3 to TRBJ2-6; no clear D gene. In germline, CDR1 is ENHRY, CDR2 SYGVKD. The V end was cut by 7 bases, the J end by 1 base, with 2 bases between. The CDR3 covers 12 residues. This CDR3 reads CAITSGANVLTF. CDR3 bases: TGTGCCATCACGTCTGGGGCCAACGTCCTGACTTTC.

The chain couples TRBV18 to TRBJ1-3; no clear D gene. CDR1 is KGHSH, CDR2 LQKENI, per germline. CDR3 length: 17 amino acids. V was clipped by 5 bases and J by 0 bases, with 17 bases between them. The CDR3 DNA reads TGTGCCAGCTCATCAATCCCGCAGGTACCCTCTGGAAACACCATATATTTT. It yields the protein CASSSIPQVPSGNTIYF.

This chain uses TRBV27 with TRBJ2-7; D perhaps matches TRBD1 (5 bases). Between the trimmed V and J ends, which lost 4 bases and 6 bases, there was a span of 13 bases. The CDR3 covers 13 residues. CDR1 and CDR2 (germline): MNHEY, SMNVEV (reference sequence). The CDR3 DNA is TGTGCCAGCAGTTCGGCAGGGCTCCTCGAGCAGTACTTC. The encoded protein is CASSSAGLLEQYF.

CDR3 in amino acids: CAWTASLNQPQHF. The CDR3 DNA is TGTGCCTGGACCGCCTCGCTAAATCAGCCCCAGCATTTT. The J gene is TRBJ1-5, the V gene TRBV30; no definite D call. V was pared by 4 bases and J by 4 bases, with 11 bases between. The CDR3 is 13 amino acids. Germline assignment: CDR1 GTSNPN and CDR2 SVGIG (reference sequence).

This sequence joins TRBV5-4 and TRBJ1-1; D might be TRBD1 (5 bases). V was pared by 3 bases and J by 2 bases, with 11 bases between. This CDR3 is built from 14 residues. The V gene's germline CDR1 is SGHNT and CDR2 YYREEE (reference sequence). CDR3 amino acids: CASSWQTVNTEAFF. CDR3 nucleotides: TGTGCCAGCAGCTGGCAGACAGTCAACACTGAAGCTTTCTTT.

The CDR3 coding sequence is TGTGCCACCAGCAGAGGGGGCGGGGACCAAGAGACCCAGTACTTC. Translation: CATSRGGGDQETQYF. The rearrangement uses TRBV15 and TRBJ2-5, with D possibly being TRBD2 (6 bases). Trimming took 1 base from V and 0 from J, leaving 9 bases between them. Germline V gene sequence: CDR1 LNHNV, CDR2 YYDKDF (reference sequence). This CDR3 region has 15 residues.

This chain joins TRBV12-5 and TRBJ2-1; 7 bases are shared with TRBD2. The CDR3 length is 16 residues. Looked up from germline, CDR1 is LGHNT and CDR2 is FRNRAP. V lost 3 bases, J lost 5 bases, and 10 bases stayed unmatched. The CDR3: CASGLSLFRGDNEQFF. The CDR3 nucleotides read TGTGCTAGTGGTTTATCTTTATTTCGGGGGGACAATGAGCAGTTCTTC.

In DNA form, the CDR3 reads TGTGCCAGCAGCTATGGGGGCGGTGAGCAGTACTTC. It codes for CASSYGGGEQYF. The V call is TRBV11-3, the J call TRBJ2-7, with D possibly matching TRBD1 (6 bases). Germline V gene sequence: CDR1 SGHNT, CDR2 YENEEA. The CDR3 totals 12 residues. Trimming cost V 4 bases and J 7 bases, with 11 bases left between them.

J is TRBJ2-1 and V is TRBV19; the D gene is possibly TRBD1 (7 bases). V was trimmed by 7 bases and J by 4 bases, leaving 17 bases between them. The CDR3 contains 15 residues. The V gene's germline CDR1 is LNHDA and CDR2 SQIVND (reference sequence). Here the CDR3 reads CASNPGGGPYNEQFF. CDR3 sequence (DNA): TGTGCCAGTAACCCAGGAGGGGGCCCATACAATGAGCAGTTCTTC.

CDR3 sequence (DNA): TGTGCCAGCTCATCCTACAGGAACACTGAAGCTTTCTTT. Translated: CASSSYRNTEAFF. The V and J genes are TRBV18 and TRBJ1-1; the D is unclear. This CDR3 is 13 amino acids long. The germline V and J ends were trimmed by 5 bases and 1 base, with 8 bases remaining between them. Germline CDR1 reads KGHSH; CDR2 reads LQKENI.

The chain has TRBV4-1 and TRBJ1-3; 8 bases agree with TRBD1. Losses at the gene ends were 1 base for V and 0 bases for J; bases not matched to a gene: 5. CDR1 is MGHRA, CDR2 YSYEKL, per germline. CDR3 length equals 17 residues. CDR3 protein: CASSQGTGQGSGNTIYF. The CDR3 DNA sequence: TGCGCCAGCAGCCAAGGGACCGGACAGGGCTCTGGAAACACCATATATTTT.

The chain links TRBV13 to TRBJ2-3, with 7 bases matching TRBD1. Losses at the gene ends were 4 bases for V and 0 bases for J; bases not matched to a gene: 7. Per germline, CDR1 PRHDT and CDR2 FYEKMQ (reference sequence). This CDR3 region has 16 residues. The CDR3 loop is CASSSKQGYSTDTQYF. Here the CDR3 DNA reads TGTGCCAGCAGCTCCAAACAGGGGTATAGCACAGATACGCAGTATTTT.

This chain connects TRBV6-2 or TRBV6-3 to TRBJ2-1, with D unresolved. From germline, CDR1 is MNHEY and CDR2 SVGEGT. Trimming took off 6 bases at V and 0 bases at J, with 18 bases between the two ends. This CDR3 has 17 residues. CDR3 nucleotides: TGTGCCAGCAGCCCACAAGGAACCGGGTTCTCCTACAATGAGCAGTTCTTC. Translating it yields CASSPQGTGFSYNEQFF.

The rearrangement uses TRBV5-1 and TRBJ2-7; D possibly corresponds to TRBD1 (6 bases). V dropped 4 bases and J dropped 4 bases, with 18 bases sitting between them. Germline lookup yields CDR1 SGHRS and CDR2 YFSETQ. The CDR3 length is 15 residues. CDR3: CASSNPQGRGYEQYF. Written as DNA, the CDR3 is TGCGCCAGCAGCAACCCCCAGGGCAGGGGATACGAGCAGTACTTC.

The genes are TRBV2 and TRBJ2-6; D remains unclear. The CDR3 has 17 amino acids. V lost 4 bases and J lost 0, with 13 bases in between. Germline CDR1 and CDR2: SNHLY and FYNNEI. The CDR3, as DNA: TGTGCCAGCAGTGGGCTCTTCGGAGACTCTGGGGCCAACGTCCTGACTTTC. Its translation: CASSGLFGDSGANVLTF.

The chain combines TRBV2 with TRBJ1-2; weak D call: TRBD1 (5 bases). This CDR3 spans 14 amino acids. Between the trimmed V and J ends, which lost 1 base and 7 bases, there was a span of 13 bases. Germline loops: CDR1 SNHLY, CDR2 FYNNEI. This chain's CDR3 is CASSEGVRAGGYTF. For the CDR3, the DNA is TGTGCCAGCAGTGAAGGGGTCAGGGCCGGTGGCTACACCTTC.

The chain employs TRBV4-1 and TRBJ2-2; D is undetermined. V was trimmed by 4 bases and J by 7 bases, leaving 4 bases between them. CDR3 length: 11 amino acids. The germline CDR1 and CDR2 sequences are MGHRA and YSYEKL. The CDR3 DNA reads TGCGCCAGCAGCCTCAGCGGGGAGCTGTTTTTT. It yields the protein CASSLSGELFF.

The gene calls are TRBV19 and TRBJ1-5; 8 bases align to TRBD1. The CDR3 totals 17 residues. In germline, CDR1 is LNHDA, CDR2 SQIVND (reference sequence). The junction had 15 bases not matched to a gene; V was cut back by 8 bases and J by 3 bases. The CDR3 loop is CASGSGGLGINNQPQHF. The CDR3 nucleotides are TGTGCCAGTGGGTCAGGGGGCTTGGGGATTAACAATCAGCCCCAGCATTTT.

This chain joins TRBV27 and TRBJ1-5, with 8 bases matching TRBD1. Losses at the gene ends were 6 bases for V and 0 bases for J; bases not matched to a gene: 16. This CDR3 region has 19 residues. Germline loops: CDR1 MNHEY, CDR2 SMNVEV (reference sequence). CDR3 sequence reads: CASSLKSSGQAYSNQPQHF. The DNA for the CDR3 is TGTGCCAGCAGCCTAAAGTCGTCGGGACAGGCATATAGCAATCAGCCCCAGCATTTT.

The chain uses TRBV7-9 and TRBJ1-5; tentative D call: TRBD1 (6 bases). Germline CDR1 reads SEHNR; CDR2 reads FQNEAQ (reference sequence). CDR3 size: 13 residues. The V and J ends lost 5 bases and 3 bases respectively, with 8 bases between them. The CDR3 DNA sequence: TGTGCCAGCAGCAGGACAGTCAATCAGCCCCAGCATTTT. It translates to CASSRTVNQPQHF.

The chain employs TRBV14 and TRBJ2-7; 7 nucleotides match TRBD1. The CDR3 has 14 residues. Germline-derived CDR1 and CDR2 are SGHDN and FVKESK. V gave up 5 bases and J gave up 2 bases; unmatched junction bases: 6. The DNA for the CDR3 is TGTGCCAGCAGCAACCGACAGGGCCCCTACGAGCAGTACTTC. Translation: CASSNRQGPYEQYF.